The 26 T cell receptor beta chains listed next were all sequenced from one sample in a study of shared clonotypes between healthy human individuals. Naive CD8 isolation took CD45RO-negative cells positively selected for CCR7 and excluded terminally differentiated effector memory CD45RA+ cells. The table came from immunoSEQ multiplex PCR; TCRdb's copy has only in-frame clones and leaves some out. Of roughly 1,800,000 clones in the sample, roughly 95% were seen once. Sequencing was performed on naive CD8+ T cells sorted from blood. Receptors were obtained from a man between 18 and 35 years old in good health.

The chain has TRBV5-4 and TRBJ2-7; 10 bases map to TRBD2. Germline CDR1 SGHNT, CDR2 YYREEE (reference sequence). V gave up 4 bases and J gave up 2 bases; unmatched junction bases: 12. This CDR3 is 17 amino acids long. The CDR3, as DNA: TGTGCCAGCAGCCTTAACCCTCCGAGCGGGGGGGCCTACGAGCAGTACTTC. This translates into CASSLNPPSGGAYEQYF.

The chain recombines TRBV14 with TRBJ1-6; D ambiguous. CDR3 length equals 14 residues. V lost 1 base and J 7 bases, leaving 8 bases between the germline ends. CDR1 SGHDN and CDR2 FVKESK come from the germline V gene. The CDR3 DNA reads as TGTGCCAGCAGCCAAGTCAGTTCGAATTCACCCCTCCACTTT. Translated, it gives CASSQVSSNSPLHF.

The CDR3 nucleotides are TGTGCCAGCAGCCTCCTATTTCCGGACACCGGGGAGCTGTTTTTT. Amino acids: CASSLLFPDTGELFF. The chain couples TRBV27 to TRBJ2-2; D ambiguous. In germline, CDR1 is MNHEY, CDR2 SMNVEV (reference sequence). V was pared by 6 bases and J by 3 bases, with 14 bases between. The CDR3 extends over 15 amino acids.

The V and J genes are TRBV7-9 and TRBJ1-3; D is unclear. Between the trimmed V and J ends, which lost 6 bases and 3 bases, there was a span of 9 bases. This CDR3 has 13 amino acids. The V gene's germline CDR1 is SEHNR and CDR2 FQNEAQ (reference sequence). CDR3 sequence (DNA): TGTGCCAGCAGTTCTCAACTTGGAAACACCATATATTTT. Protein product: CASSSQLGNTIYF.

J is TRBJ1-1 and V is TRBV13; TRBD1 matches 8 bases. The V segment lost 2 bases and the J segment 3 bases; nucleotides outside the gene matches: 5. Germline V gene sequence: CDR1 PRHDT, CDR2 FYEKMQ (reference sequence). The CDR3 is made up of 15 amino acids. The CDR3 nucleotides read TGTGCCAGCAGCTTATCACCAGGGGGCTACACTGAAGCTTTCTTT. It translates to CASSLSPGGYTEAFF.

A remark on this clone: The sample has other DNA sequences that encode this CDR3 too. CDR3 sequence reads: CASSYSAGPTEAFF. The CDR3 DNA is TGTGCCAGCAGTTACTCGGCGGGCCCCACTGAAGCTTTCTTT. The V call is TRBV6-5, the J call TRBJ1-1; no clear D. Between the trimmed V and J ends, which lost 0 bases and 4 bases, there was a span of 9 bases. CDR3 length equals 14 residues. Germline V lookup: CDR1 MNHEY, CDR2 SVGAGI.

V gene TRBV27 combines with J gene TRBJ2-1; 12 nucleotides align to TRBD2. Germline trimming cut 7 bases from V and 9 bases from J; bases unmatched to any gene: 7. There are 14 residues in the CDR3. The V gene's germline CDR1 is MNHEY and CDR2 SMNVEV (reference sequence). The DNA of the CDR3 is TGTGCCAGCACCCGACTAGCGGGGGAGGGTGAGCAGTTCTTC. Translation gives CASTRLAGEGEQFF.

This chain uses TRBV7-2 with TRBJ1-6, with 8 bases aligning to TRBD1. The CDR3 spans 17 residues. CDR1 is SGHTA and CDR2 is FQGNSA in the germline V gene. V gave up 2 bases and J gave up 0 bases; unmatched junction bases: 3. The CDR3 bases are TGTGCCAGCAGCTTATTCGGGACAGGCTCCTATAATTCACCCCTCCACTTT. It yields the protein CASSLFGTGSYNSPLHF.

A word on this clone: Other DNA sequences in the sample encode the same CDR3. In DNA form, the CDR3 reads TGTGCCAGCTCGCCAGGGGGACTTTACGAGCAGTACTTC. Residues: CASSPGGLYEQYF. The chain links TRBV27 to TRBJ2-7; the D gene is possibly TRBD1 (7 bases). Germline V gives CDR1 MNHEY, CDR2 SMNVEV (reference sequence). This CDR3 is 13 amino acids long. Trimming shortened V by 8 bases and J by 4 bases, and 15 bases separated the two germline ends.

This clone was counted once. The chain recombines TRBV7-9 with TRBJ1-2; 7 bases are shared with TRBD1. The CDR3 consists of 14 residues. Germline CDR1 SEHNR, CDR2 FQNEAQ (reference sequence). V shed 5 bases, J shed 3 bases, and the junction held 6 bases outside the gene matches. CDR3 bases: TGTGCCAGCAGCCCAGGAGGGGGCGACTATGGCTACACCTTC. Its translation: CASSPGGGDYGYTF.

About this clone itself: The sample contains more than one DNA sequence encoding this CDR3. The chain has TRBV5-6 and TRBJ1-6; D is uncertain. This CDR3 has 15 residues. Trimming removed 2 bases from V and 0 bases from J, with 6 bases in between. The V gene's germline CDR1 is SGHDT and CDR2 YYEEEE. This chain's CDR3 is CASSLGGSYNSPLHF. CDR3 nucleotide sequence: TGTGCCAGCAGCTTAGGTGGCTCCTATAATTCACCCCTCCACTTT.

This clone was observed a few times. The genes are TRBV1 and TRBJ1-6. TRBV1 has pseudogene status. The CDR3 consists of 13 residues. The CDR3, as DNA: TGCACCAGCAGCCCCAAGGGAAATTCACCCCTCCACTTT. Its translation is CTSSPKGNSPLHF.

The chain uses TRBV28 and TRBJ2-1; maybe TRBD2 (5 bases). V was cut by 4 bases and J by 2 bases, with 12 bases left in between. This CDR3 has 15 residues. The germline gives CDR1 MDHEN, CDR2 SYDVKM. The CDR3, as DNA: TGTGCCAGCAGTTCCGGGCCCGGGGCCTACAATGAGCAGTTCTTC. This sequence encodes CASSSGPGAYNEQFF.

The chain combines TRBV30 with TRBJ1-5, with no clear D. CDR3 length: 12 residues. Germline CDR1 and CDR2: GTSNPN and SVGIG (reference sequence). Trimming removed 0 bases at V and 8 bases at J, with 8 bases between. The chain's CDR3 is CAWSVLGEPQHF. The CDR3, as DNA: TGTGCCTGGAGTGTACTTGGAGAGCCCCAGCATTTT.

Notes on this clone: Likely a read error: the CDR3 ends without its conserved phenylalanine or tryptophan. Because the CDR3's place on the DNA is in doubt, the DNA is left out and the CDR3 is given as listed by TCRdb. The genes are TRBV7-8 and TRBJ2-7; TRBD2, the D gene given by the table, was not confirmed from the DNA. The germline V gene encodes CDR1 SGHVS and CDR2 FQNEAQ. The CDR3 comprises 17 residues, both ends counted. The CDR3 sequence is CASSLWTGEGPLWFADL.

The chain uses TRBV14 and TRBJ1-1; 10 nucleotides match TRBD1. The CDR3 is 16 amino acids. V lost 4 bases to trimming and J lost 3 bases; unmatched junction nucleotides: 8. From germline, CDR1 is SGHDN and CDR2 FVKESK. Written as DNA, the CDR3 is TGTGCCAGCAGCCTGACAGGGGGCGCAGCTTACACTGAAGCTTTCTTT. Protein: CASSLTGGAAYTEAFF.

CDR3 bases: TGTGCCAGCAGCCAAGAGCCTAGCGGGGCATTAATAGCCAAAAACATTCAGTACTTC. Protein product: CASSQEPSGALIAKNIQYF. V gene TRBV4-2 combines with J gene TRBJ2-4, with 9 bases aligning to TRBD2. V shed 0 bases, J shed 0 bases, and the junction held 9 bases outside the gene matches. Germline V gene lookup returns CDR1 LGHNA and CDR2 YNFKEQ. The CDR3 is 19 residues long.

This sequence joins TRBV4-3 and TRBJ2-1; D not resolved. Per the germline V gene, CDR1 is LGHNA and CDR2 is YSLEER. There are 18 residues in the CDR3. Between the trimmed V and J ends, which lost 0 bases and 0 bases, there was a span of 15 bases. CDR3 sequence reads: CASSQERPHIGSYNEQFF. The DNA of the CDR3 is TGCGCCAGCAGCCAAGAACGGCCACATATAGGCTCCTACAATGAGCAGTTCTTC.

The chain employs TRBV4-3 and TRBJ1-6; the D gene is possibly TRBD1 (6 bases). Germline V gene lookup returns CDR1 LGHNA and CDR2 YSLEER. The CDR3 covers 13 residues. V gave up 0 bases and J gave up 16 bases, with 13 bases separating them. The CDR3 sequence is CASSQDGSDRLHF. The CDR3 bases are TGCGCCAGCAGCCAAGACGGGAGTGACAGGCTCCACTTT.

The chain combines TRBV4-3 with TRBJ2-3; TRBD2 is a possible D gene (5 bases). The germline V gene encodes CDR1 LGHNA and CDR2 YSLEER. Deletions cut 0 bases from V and 6 bases from J, with 16 bases between. The CDR3 covers 16 residues. As DNA, the CDR3 is TGCGCCAGCAGCCAAGATTCCGAGGGAGTAGGCGATACGCAGTATTTT. Amino acids: CASSQDSEGVGDTQYF.

This clone was observed a handful of times. The genes are TRBV11-2 and TRBJ1-5; D is ambiguous. The CDR3 spans 13 residues. The V gene lost 0 bases and the J gene lost 7 bases, with 7 bases spanning the gap. The germline V gene encodes CDR1 SGHAT and CDR2 FQNNGV. The CDR3 sequence: CASSLDPEQPQHF. The CDR3 DNA sequence: TGTGCCAGCAGCTTAGATCCAGAGCAGCCCCAGCATTTT. Complete variable domain (other parts from reference TRBV11-2 and TRBJ1-5): EAGVAQSPRYKIIEKRQSVAFWCNPISGHATLYWYQQILGQGPKLLIQFQNNGVVDDSQLPKDRFSAERLKGVDSTLKIQPAKLEDSAVYLCASSLDPEQPQHFGDGTRLSIL.

The chain uses TRBV30 and TRBJ2-3; D is ambiguous. Looked up from germline, CDR1 is GTSNPN and CDR2 is SVGIG (reference sequence). Between the trimmed V and J ends, which lost 4 bases and 4 bases, there was a span of 12 bases. The CDR3 runs to 13 residues. CDR3 nucleotide sequence: TGTGCCTGGACCACGATGGCCGCAGATACGCAGTATTTT. Translation: CAWTTMAADTQYF.

The V gene is TRBV27, the J gene TRBJ2-7; the D gene is possibly TRBD1 (5 bases). The CDR3 consists of 17 residues. Germline CDR1 is MNHEY and CDR2 is SMNVEV (reference sequence). With 5 bases removed from V and 3 bases from J, the gap between germline ends came to 23 bases. The CDR3 loop is CASSPSISTGRFYEQYF. The CDR3 DNA reads TGTGCCAGCAGTCCGTCAATTTCTACAGGACGGTTCTACGAGCAGTACTTC.

This chain connects TRBV5-3 to TRBJ2-3; 7 bases are shared with TRBD1. TRBV5-3 is recorded as an ORF, its role being uncertain. The V segment lost 2 bases and the J segment 6 bases; nucleotides outside the gene matches: 9. The length of the CDR3 is 15 residues. CDR3 loop: CARSLQGCTGDTQYF. The CDR3 coding sequence is TGTGCCAGAAGCTTACAGGGGTGTACTGGGGATACGCAGTATTTT.

The rearrangement links TRBV13 to TRBJ1-4, with a weak D call TRBD1 (6 bases). Germline loops: CDR1 PRHDT, CDR2 FYEKMQ (reference sequence). V was clipped by 7 bases and J by 4 bases, with 16 bases between them. This CDR3 is built from 15 residues. CDR3 in amino acids: CASNPGGHFNEKLFF. The CDR3 DNA follows: TGTGCCAGCAACCCGGGGGGACACTTTAATGAAAAACTGTTTTTT.

Concerning this clone: Other DNA sequences in this specimen translate into the identical CDR3. V is TRBV9 and J is TRBJ2-2; D is ambiguous. The CDR3 spans 12 residues. V was pared by 4 bases and J by 6 bases, with 7 bases between. Germline V gene sequence: CDR1 SGDLS, CDR2 YYNGEE. Here the CDR3 reads CASSLNSGELFF. DNA of the CDR3: TGTGCCAGCAGCCTAAATTCCGGGGAGCTGTTTTTT.